Listed below are T cell receptor beta chains from one sample, sequenced in a study of T cell responses to AZD1222 COVID-19 vaccine. Assay used: immunoSEQ multiplex PCR; TCRdb lists only in-frame clones, some missing. The data contain about 110,000 clones, just under 95% of them singletons. Here the sequenced sample was peripheral blood, taken 28 days after the second AZD1222 dose. These receptors originate from an adult who received the AZD1222 COVID-19 vaccine. CDR3s include the opening cysteine and the closing phenylalanine or tryptophan. Fields, in order: V gene, CDR3 protein.

v_gene: TRBV5-6
CDR3aa: CASSQGLYGYTF

v_gene: TRBV11-3
CDR3aa: CASSLDPSGDTQYF

v_gene: TRBV3-1/TRBV3-2
CDR3aa: CASSQPGQGETADTIYF

v_gene: TRBV7-2
CDR3aa: CASSTSLTSGGDIQYF

v_gene: TRBV18
CDR3aa: CASSPGGETQYF

v_gene: TRBV10-3
CDR3aa: CAIRGQRDRSEQFF

v_gene: TRBV7-8
CDR3aa: CASSLGVTSGGSSTDTQYF

v_gene: TRBV7-9
CDR3aa: CASRFDTQETQYF

v_gene: TRBV28
CDR3aa: CASSLGGVRSYEQYF

v_gene: TRBV12-3/TRBV12-4
CDR3aa: CASSLVRGWEQYF

v_gene: TRBV6-5
CDR3aa: CASSRAGGREETQYF

v_gene: TRBV5-6
CDR3aa: CASSFRTGGSDTQYF

v_gene: TRBV4-1
CDR3aa: CASNPGFPNTEAFF

v_gene: TRBV9
CDR3aa: CASSARQLPLVF

v_gene: TRBV3-1/TRBV3-2
CDR3aa: CASSQPRGLAGASTDTQYF

v_gene: TRBV7-3
CDR3aa: CASSAQINTEAFF

v_gene: TRBV7-7
CDR3aa: CASRPASGGAGEQFF

v_gene: TRBV18
CDR3aa: CASSPEGRSSYEQYF

v_gene: TRBV10-3
CDR3aa: CAISSRDPLLGNTIYF

v_gene: TRBV7-2
CDR3aa: CASSLVGLKGTDTQYF

v_gene: TRBV2
CDR3aa: CASSDAPPTYEQYF

v_gene: TRBV7-3
CDR3aa: CASSPQGAVDTQYF

v_gene: TRBV5-4
CDR3aa: CASSLAPIGAETQYF

v_gene: TRBV5-1
CDR3aa: CASSLGAGSADTQYF

v_gene: TRBV10-3
CDR3aa: CAISGRDRGDEQFF

v_gene: TRBV6-5
CDR3aa: CASRKTGDYEQYF

v_gene: TRBV7-9
CDR3aa: CASSFGTGRDNSGNTIYF

v_gene: TRBV28
CDR3aa: CASSSGRYGYTF

v_gene: TRBV3-1/TRBV3-2
CDR3aa: CASSQTSTQYF

v_gene: TRBV5-4
CDR3aa: CASTKAGTGAPGELFF

v_gene: TRBV4-1
CDR3aa: CASSQDGQIYGYTF

v_gene: TRBV18
CDR3aa: CASSPPSALEQYF

v_gene: TRBV9
CDR3aa: CASSGSGGAKQFF

v_gene: TRBV6-1
CDR3aa: CASSVATPIYGYTF

v_gene: TRBV7-9
CDR3aa: CASSRRSYEQYF

v_gene: TRBV5-4
CDR3aa: CASSFDRDREQYF

v_gene: TRBV6-2/TRBV6-3
CDR3aa: CASSYGADYNSPLHF

v_gene: TRBV5-5
CDR3aa: CASSLVYRGGYGYTF

v_gene: TRBV11-3
CDR3aa: CASSLATGQGGTGELFF

v_gene: TRBV10-3
CDR3aa: CAISESVVAGVNTGELFF

v_gene: TRBV9
CDR3aa: CASSYGQGNTEAFF

v_gene: TRBV6-2/TRBV6-3
CDR3aa: CASSYTENQPQHF

v_gene: TRBV12-5
CDR3aa: CASGLVRGAIEQFF

v_gene: TRBV4-2
CDR3aa: CASSQIGRGGEQYF

v_gene: TRBV18
CDR3aa: CASSPQDETQYF

v_gene: TRBV7-9
CDR3aa: CASSRPGDWRDEQFF

v_gene: TRBV5-1
CDR3aa: CASSLAPTLEQFF

v_gene: TRBV10-3
CDR3aa: CAITEGGSGNTIYF

v_gene: TRBV27
CDR3aa: CASSLSADRVRANYGYTF

v_gene: TRBV12-3/TRBV12-4
CDR3aa: CASRGDGETQYF

v_gene: TRBV24-1
CDR3aa: CATSTTFTGELFF

v_gene: TRBV10-3
CDR3aa: CAISDGQASTEAFF

v_gene: TRBV5-5
CDR3aa: CASSPGSDQPQHF

v_gene: TRBV2
CDR3aa: CASEEDRGGNQPQHF

v_gene: TRBV3-1/TRBV3-2
CDR3aa: CASSHLGGTEAFF